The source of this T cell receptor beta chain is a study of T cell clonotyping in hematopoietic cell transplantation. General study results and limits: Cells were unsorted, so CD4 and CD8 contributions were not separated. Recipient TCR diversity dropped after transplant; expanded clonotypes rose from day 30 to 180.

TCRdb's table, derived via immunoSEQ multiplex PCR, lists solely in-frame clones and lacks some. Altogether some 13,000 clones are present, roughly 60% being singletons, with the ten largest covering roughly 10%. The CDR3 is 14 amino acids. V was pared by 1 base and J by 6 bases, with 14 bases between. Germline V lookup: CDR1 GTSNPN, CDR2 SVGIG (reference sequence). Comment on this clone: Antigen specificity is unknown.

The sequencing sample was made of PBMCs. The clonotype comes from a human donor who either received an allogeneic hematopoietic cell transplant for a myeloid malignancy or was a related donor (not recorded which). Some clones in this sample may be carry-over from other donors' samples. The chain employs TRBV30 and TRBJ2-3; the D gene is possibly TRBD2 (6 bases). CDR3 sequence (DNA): TGTGCCTGGAGTGGGCGGGGAGGAGTGGATACGCAGTATTTT. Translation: CAWSGRGGVDTQYF.